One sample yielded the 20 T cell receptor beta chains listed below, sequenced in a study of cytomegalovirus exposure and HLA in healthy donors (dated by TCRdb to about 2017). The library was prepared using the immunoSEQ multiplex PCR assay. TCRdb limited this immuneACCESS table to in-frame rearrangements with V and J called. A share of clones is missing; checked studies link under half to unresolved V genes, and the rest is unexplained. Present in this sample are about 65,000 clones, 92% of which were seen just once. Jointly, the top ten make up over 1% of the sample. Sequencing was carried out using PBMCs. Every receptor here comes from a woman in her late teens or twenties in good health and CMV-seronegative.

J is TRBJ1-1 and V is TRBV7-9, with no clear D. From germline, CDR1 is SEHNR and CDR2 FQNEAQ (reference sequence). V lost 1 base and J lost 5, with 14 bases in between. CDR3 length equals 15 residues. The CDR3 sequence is CASSLESGWRTEAFF. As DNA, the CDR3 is TGTGCCAGCAGCTTAGAAAGTGGGTGGAGAACTGAAGCTTTCTTT.

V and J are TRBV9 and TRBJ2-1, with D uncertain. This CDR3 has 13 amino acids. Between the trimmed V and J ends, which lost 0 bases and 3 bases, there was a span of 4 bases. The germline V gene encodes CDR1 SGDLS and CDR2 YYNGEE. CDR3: CASSVDNYNEQFF. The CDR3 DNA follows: TGTGCCAGCAGCGTAGATAACTACAATGAGCAGTTCTTC.

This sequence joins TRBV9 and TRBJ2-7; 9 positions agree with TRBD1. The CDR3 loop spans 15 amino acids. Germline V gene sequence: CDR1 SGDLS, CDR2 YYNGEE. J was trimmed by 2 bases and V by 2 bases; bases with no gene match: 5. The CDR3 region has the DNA TGTGCCAGCAGCGTTGGGACAGGGACCCCCTACGAGCAGTACTTC. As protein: CASSVGTGTPYEQYF.

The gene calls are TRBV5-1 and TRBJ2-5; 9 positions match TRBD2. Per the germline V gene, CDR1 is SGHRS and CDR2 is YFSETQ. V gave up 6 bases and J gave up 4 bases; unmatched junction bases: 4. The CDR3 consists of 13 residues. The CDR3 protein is CASKSGGRETQYF. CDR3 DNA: TGCGCCAGCAAGAGCGGGGGGCGAGAGACCCAGTACTTC.

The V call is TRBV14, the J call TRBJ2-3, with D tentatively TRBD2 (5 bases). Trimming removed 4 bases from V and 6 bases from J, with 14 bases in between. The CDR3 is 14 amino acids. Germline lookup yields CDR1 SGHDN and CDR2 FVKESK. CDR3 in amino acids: CASSPKDYGDTQYF. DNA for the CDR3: TGTGCCAGCAGCCCGAAAGACTACGGGGATACGCAGTATTTT.

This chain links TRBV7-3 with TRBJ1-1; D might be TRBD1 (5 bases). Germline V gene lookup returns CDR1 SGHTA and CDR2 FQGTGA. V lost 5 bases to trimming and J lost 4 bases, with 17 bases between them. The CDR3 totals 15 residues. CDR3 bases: TGTGCCAGCAGCCTCAAGGGGCTGGGTTCCACTGAAGCTTTCTTT. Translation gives CASSLKGLGSTEAFF.

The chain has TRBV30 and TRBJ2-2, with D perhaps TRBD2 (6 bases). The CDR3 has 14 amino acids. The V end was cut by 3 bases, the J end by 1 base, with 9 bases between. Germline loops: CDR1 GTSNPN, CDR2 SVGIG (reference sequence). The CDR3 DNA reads TGTGCCTGGAGGGGCGGGGAGAACACCGGGGAGCTGTTTTTT. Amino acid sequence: CAWRGGENTGELFF.

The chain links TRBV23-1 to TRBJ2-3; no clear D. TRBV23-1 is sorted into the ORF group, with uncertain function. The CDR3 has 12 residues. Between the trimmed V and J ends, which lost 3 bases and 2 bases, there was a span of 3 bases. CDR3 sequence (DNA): TGCGCCAGCAGTCATATCACAGATACGCAGTATTTT. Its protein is CASSHITDTQYF.

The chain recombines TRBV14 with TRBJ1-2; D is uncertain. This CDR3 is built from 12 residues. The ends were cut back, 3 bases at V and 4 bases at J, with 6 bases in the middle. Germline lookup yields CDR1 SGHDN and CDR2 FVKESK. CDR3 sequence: CASSQYPYGYTF. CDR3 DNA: TGTGCCAGCAGCCAGTATCCCTATGGCTACACCTTC.

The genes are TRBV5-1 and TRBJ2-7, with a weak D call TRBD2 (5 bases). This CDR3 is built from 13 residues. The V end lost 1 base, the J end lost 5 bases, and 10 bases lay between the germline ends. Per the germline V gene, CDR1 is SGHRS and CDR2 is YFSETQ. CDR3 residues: CASSLRGPHEQYF. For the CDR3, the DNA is TGCGCCAGCAGCTTGCGGGGTCCCCACGAGCAGTACTTC.

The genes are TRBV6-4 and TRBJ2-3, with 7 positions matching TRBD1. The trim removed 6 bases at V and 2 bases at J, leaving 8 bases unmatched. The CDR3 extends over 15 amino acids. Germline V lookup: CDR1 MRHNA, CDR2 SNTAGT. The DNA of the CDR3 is TGTGCCAGCAGCCTCGGACAGGAAGACACAGATACGCAGTATTTT. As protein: CASSLGQEDTDTQYF.

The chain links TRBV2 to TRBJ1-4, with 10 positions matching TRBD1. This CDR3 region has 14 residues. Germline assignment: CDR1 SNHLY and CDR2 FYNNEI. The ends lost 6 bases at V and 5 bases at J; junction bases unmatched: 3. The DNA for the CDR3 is TGTGCCAGCAGACCGGGACAGGGGAATGAAAAACTGTTTTTT. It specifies CASRPGQGNEKLFF.

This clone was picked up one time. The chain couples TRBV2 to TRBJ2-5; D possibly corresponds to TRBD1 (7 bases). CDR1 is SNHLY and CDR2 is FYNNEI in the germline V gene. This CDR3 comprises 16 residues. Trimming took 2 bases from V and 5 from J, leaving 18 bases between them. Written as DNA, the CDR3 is TGTGCCAGCAGTGAAACGAAGGGCAGGGGGGTTGAGACCCAGTACTTC. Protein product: CASSETKGRGVETQYF.

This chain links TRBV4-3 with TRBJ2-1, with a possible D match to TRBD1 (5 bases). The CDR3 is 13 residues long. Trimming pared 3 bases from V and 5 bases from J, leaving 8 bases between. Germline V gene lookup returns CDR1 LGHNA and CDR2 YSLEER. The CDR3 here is CASSQTANNEQFF. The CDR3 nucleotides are TGCGCCAGCAGCCAGACAGCGAACAATGAGCAGTTCTTC.

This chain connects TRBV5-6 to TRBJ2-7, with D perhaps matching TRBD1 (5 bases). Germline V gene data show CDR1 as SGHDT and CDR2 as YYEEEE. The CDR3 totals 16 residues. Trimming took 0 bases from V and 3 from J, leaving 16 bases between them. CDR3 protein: CASSLAQGRYVYEQYF. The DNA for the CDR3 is TGTGCCAGCAGCTTGGCCCAGGGCAGGTATGTCTACGAGCAGTACTTC.

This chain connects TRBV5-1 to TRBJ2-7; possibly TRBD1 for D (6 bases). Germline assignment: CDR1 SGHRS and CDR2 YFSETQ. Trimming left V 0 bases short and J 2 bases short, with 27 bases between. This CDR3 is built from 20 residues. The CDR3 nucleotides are TGCGCCAGCAGCTTGGGGGGGCGGCAGAAAGCCAGTTCAGGCGCCTACGAGCAGTACTTC. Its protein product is CASSLGGRQKASSGAYEQYF.

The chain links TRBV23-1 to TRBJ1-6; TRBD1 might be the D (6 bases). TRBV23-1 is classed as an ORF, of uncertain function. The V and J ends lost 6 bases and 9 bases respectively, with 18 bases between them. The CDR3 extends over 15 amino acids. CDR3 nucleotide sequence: TGCGCCAGCAGCCCTCGCCGGGGGGCATCTTCACCCCTCCACTTT. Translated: CASSPRRGASSPLHF.

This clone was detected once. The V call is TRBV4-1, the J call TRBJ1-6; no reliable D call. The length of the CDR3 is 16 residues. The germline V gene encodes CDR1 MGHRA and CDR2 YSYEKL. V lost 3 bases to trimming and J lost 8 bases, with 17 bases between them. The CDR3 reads CASSQGSRGRYSPLHF. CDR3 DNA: TGCGCCAGCAGCCAGGGTTCGAGAGGGAGATATTCACCCCTCCACTTT.

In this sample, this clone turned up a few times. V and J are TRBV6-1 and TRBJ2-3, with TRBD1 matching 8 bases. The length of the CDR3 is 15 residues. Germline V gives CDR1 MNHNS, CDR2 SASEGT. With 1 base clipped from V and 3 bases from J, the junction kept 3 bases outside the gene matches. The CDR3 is CASSEGGQATDTQYF. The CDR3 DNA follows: TGTGCCAGCAGTGAAGGGGGACAGGCAACAGATACGCAGTATTTT.

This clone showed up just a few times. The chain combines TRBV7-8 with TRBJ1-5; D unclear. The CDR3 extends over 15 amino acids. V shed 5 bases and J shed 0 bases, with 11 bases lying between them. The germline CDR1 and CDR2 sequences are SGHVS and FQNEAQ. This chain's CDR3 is CASSQAPYSNQPQHF. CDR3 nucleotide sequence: TGTGCCAGCAGCCAGGCGCCTTATAGCAATCAGCCCCAGCATTTT.